The rows below give T cell receptor beta chains drawn from one sample of a study of blood T cell repertoires in COVID-19. The assay was immunoSEQ multiplex PCR, and TCRdb's table has in-frame clones only and misses some. The table lists approximately 50,000 clones, around 89% of them singletons. Sequencing used peripheral blood. These receptor sequences come from a human donor in a cohort sampled during active COVID-19. CDR3s include the opening cysteine and the closing phenylalanine or tryptophan. Each record gives: J gene, D gene, V gene, clone size, CDR3 DNA, CDR3 protein. The D gene is left open where the match is weak. Size values are once, few and many counts, or a class for expanded clones, and some rows have none.

TRBJ1-5	-	TRBV7-2	-	TGTGCCAGCAGCCTAATACCCCTAGATTCGCTACATTTT	CASSLIPLDSLHF
TRBJ2-3	-	TRBV4-2	-	TGTGCCAGCAGCCAAGAACGGAGCGGGTTCTCAGATACGCAGTATTTT	CASSQERSGFSDTQYF
TRBJ2-1	TRBD2	TRBV7-6	-	TGTGCCAGCAGCAGCCAGACTAGCGGATTCTCCTACAATGAGCAGTTCTTC	CASSSQTSGFSYNEQFF
TRBJ2-7	TRBD1	TRBV6-5	-	TGTGCCAGCAGTCACGGGGACAGTTACGAGCAGTACTTC	CASSHGDSYEQYF
TRBJ1-2	-	TRBV2	-	TGTGCCAGCAGCGGTCCTTATGGCTACACCTTC	CASSGPYGYTF
TRBJ2-6	TRBD1	TRBV5-5	-	TGTGCCAGCAGCCTCCGGGACAGGGGGGTTGGGGCCAACGTCCTGACTTTC	CASSLRDRGVGANVLTF
TRBJ2-5	-	TRBV9	-	TGTGCCAGCAGCGTAGGGTACTCAAAAAATATAGAGACCCAGTACTTC	CASSVGYSKNIETQYF
TRBJ2-1	-	TRBV6-1	-	TGTGCCAGCAGTGACCTACAGGCTGTAACCTACAATGAGCAGTTCTTC	CASSDLQAVTYNEQFF
TRBJ2-7	TRBD1	TRBV7-2	-	TGTGCCAGCAGCCTGGGGACAGGGACCTACGAGCAGTACTTC	CASSLGTGTYEQYF
TRBJ1-2	-	TRBV5-4	-	TGTGCCAGCAGCCCGCAGGGCCTGGACTATGGCTACACCTTC	CASSPQGLDYGYTF
TRBJ2-1	TRBD2	TRBV25-1	-	TGTGCCAGCAGTCCGCCGGGACTAGCGGTCTACAATGAGCAGTTCTTC	CASSPPGLAVYNEQFF
TRBJ1-4	-	TRBV7-9	few	TGTGCCAGCAGTCGGAATCAGGGGTCCGAAAAACTGTTTTTT	CASSRNQGSEKLFF
TRBJ2-1	-	TRBV3-1/TRBV3-2	-	TGTGCCAGCAGCCACCCCATATATAGCGGATCCTACAATGAGCAGTTCTTC	CASSHPIYSGSYNEQFF
TRBJ1-1	-	TRBV13	-	TGTGCCAGCAGCTATACAGGAACTGAAGCTTTCTTT	CASSYTGTEAFF
TRBJ2-7	-	TRBV4-3	-	TGCGCCAGCAAAGGGAGTTACGAGCAGTACTTC	CASKGSYEQYF
TRBJ2-7	TRBD2	TRBV4-3	-	TGCGCCAGCAGCCAAGATCGTCTAGCGGGCTCCTACGAGCAGTACTTC	CASSQDRLAGSYEQYF
TRBJ1-1	-	TRBV19	-	TGTGCCAGTAGTAGCGAAGGGGCGCGAATTCTTGAAGCTTTCTTT	CASSSEGARILEAFF
TRBJ1-1	-	TRBV11-2	-	TGTGCCAGCAGCGCCCCCGGGACACCGAACACTGAAGCTTTCTTT	CASSAPGTPNTEAFF
TRBJ2-3	-	TRBV2	-	TGTGCCAGCAGCTGGACAGCCAGCACAGATACGCAGTATTTT	CASSWTASTDTQYF
TRBJ2-2	TRBD2	TRBV27	-	TGTGCCAGCAGTCCGCGGGGGACGGTGAACACCGGGGAGCTGTTTTTT	CASSPRGTVNTGELFF
TRBJ1-3	-	TRBV2	once	TGTGCCAGCAGTGAAGGACATCCCGGAAACACCATATATTTT	CASSEGHPGNTIYF
TRBJ1-1	-	TRBV4-3	-	TGCGCCAGCAGCCCCGGCGGTTTTGGCGCTGAAGCTTTCTTT	CASSPGGFGAEAFF
TRBJ2-2	-	TRBV4-1	-	TGCGCCAGCAGCCCGGAAGGGGTCGGGGAGCTGTTTTTT	CASSPEGVGELFF
TRBJ2-1	TRBD1	TRBV5-4	-	TGTGCCAGCAGCTTGGCAGGGGGCGCTCGATCCTACAATGAGCAGTTCTTC	CASSLAGGARSYNEQFF
TRBJ2-3	-	TRBV9	-	TGTGCCAGCAGCGTAGGGCTAAATGAGGGCACAGATACGCAGTATTTT	CASSVGLNEGTDTQYF
TRBJ2-5	-	TRBV6-6	-	TGTGCCAGCAGTTACTCCGGCAGGGAAGAGACCCAGTACTTC	CASSYSGREETQYF
TRBJ1-4	-	TRBV7-9	-	TGTGCCAGCAGCTTAGAGGGGAGGAGGAATGAAAAACTGTTTTTT	CASSLEGRRNEKLFF
TRBJ1-5	TRBD1	TRBV6-2/TRBV6-3	-	TGTGCCAGCAGCCAGGAACAGGGGGCCCAGCCCCAGCATTTT	CASSQEQGAQPQHF
TRBJ2-2	-	TRBV29-1	-	TGCAGCGTAGACCCGGGACAGAACACCGGGGAGCTGTTTTTT	CSVDPGQNTGELFF
TRBJ1-2	TRBD1	TRBV7-9	-	TGTGCCAGCAGCTTAGGGGGACAGGGGGCGAGTAACTATGGCTACACCTTC	CASSLGGQGASNYGYTF
TRBJ1-2	-	TRBV4-3	-	TGCGCCAGCAGCCAATATCAGGGAACAAACTATGGCTACACCTTC	CASSQYQGTNYGYTF
TRBJ2-7	TRBD1	TRBV28	-	TGTGCCAGCAGTTCGAGCGGCAGGGGGACCTACGAGCAGTACTTC	CASSSSGRGTYEQYF
TRBJ1-3	-	TRBV6-6	medium-sized	TGTGCCAGCAGTTACAGGGGGTCTGGAAACACCATATATTTT	CASSYRGSGNTIYF
TRBJ1-6	-	TRBV7-2	-	TGTGCCAGCAGCTTAGAAGGAGGGTTGGATTCACCCCTCCACTTT	CASSLEGGLDSPLHF
TRBJ1-2	-	TRBV5-6	-	TGTGCCAGCAGCCAGGCCCTCCACGGCTACACCTTC	CASSQALHGYTF
TRBJ2-7	-	TRBV5-4	-	TGTGCCAGCGCACCGACACATACGGCCCACGAGCAGTACTTC	CASAPTHTAHEQYF
TRBJ2-1	-	TRBV13	-	TGTGCCAGCAGCCCTACCCTCCCCAATGAGCAGTTCTTC	CASSPTLPNEQFF
TRBJ2-7	TRBD2	TRBV3-1/TRBV3-2	-	TGTGCCAGCAGCCAAGTGACTGGGACTATGAACTACGAGCAGTACTTC	CASSQVTGTMNYEQYF
TRBJ2-7	-	TRBV28	-	TGTGCCAGCAGCCGCAGGGTAATTGTAGGGGCTATTAATGAGCAGTACTTC	CASSRRVIVGAINEQYF
TRBJ2-7	-	TRBV29-1	-	TGCAGCGGTTCGGGTGAGAACGAGCAGTACTTC	CSGSGENEQYF
TRBJ1-1	-	TRBV27	-	TGTGCCAGCGGTCACCCTCCGGGTACTGAAGCTTTCTTT	CASGHPPGTEAFF
TRBJ1-3	-	TRBV6-6	-	TGTGCCGGCAGAAGGGGCGATGGAAACACCATATATTTT	CAGRRGDGNTIYF
TRBJ1-5	-	TRBV24-1	-	TGTGCCACCAGTGACCCAAGGAAGGGGAATCAGCCCCAGCATTTT	CATSDPRKGNQPQHF
TRBJ1-1	TRBD1	TRBV4-3	-	TGCGCCAGCAGCGGGACAGTGAACACTGAAGCTTTCTTT	CASSGTVNTEAFF
TRBJ2-7	TRBD2	TRBV28	-	TGTGCCAGCAGTTCCACTCAGACTAGCAGATCCTACGAGCAGTACTTC	CASSSTQTSRSYEQYF
TRBJ2-7	TRBD1	TRBV7-2	-	TGTGCCAGCAGCCCGACAGGGGGCCCCTACGAGCAGTACTTC	CASSPTGGPYEQYF
TRBJ1-4	-	TRBV7-8	once	TGTGCCAGCAGCCCGAATCTATGGGGGAGGTACGATCCAGCAACTAATGAAAAACTGTTTTTT	CASSPNLWGRYDPATNEKLFF
TRBJ2-7	TRBD2	TRBV7-2	-	TGTGCCAGCAGCTTAGAGCGGGACCCTCGAGCCGAGCAGTACTTC	CASSLERDPRAEQYF
TRBJ1-4	TRBD1	TRBV6-5	-	TGTGCCAGCACCCGACAGGGGTTTAATGAAAAACTGTTTTTT	CASTRQGFNEKLFF
TRBJ2-7	TRBD1	TRBV10-3	-	TGTGCCATCAGCCGACAGGGATCCTACGAGCAGTACTTC	CAISRQGSYEQYF
TRBJ1-2	TRBD1	TRBV15	-	TGTGCCACCAGCAAAGGGACAGGGGGCGCTTCAGACTATGGCTACACCTTC	CATSKGTGGASDYGYTF
TRBJ2-1	TRBD2	TRBV7-2	-	TGTGCCAGCAGCTTCGGACTAGCGGGGCGCAATGAGCAGTTCTTC	CASSFGLAGRNEQFF
TRBJ2-7	-	TRBV5-5	-	TGTGCCAGCAGCCGGCCTGGCCCGGGAGAGCAGTACTTC	CASSRPGPGEQYF
TRBJ2-7	-	TRBV7-6	-	TGTGCCAGCAGCTTAGTAGCCTTACAGGGAACCGGCTACGAGCAGTACTTC	CASSLVALQGTGYEQYF
TRBJ1-3	-	TRBV14	-	TGTGCCAGCAGCCAAGACAGGGTCCCCTCTGGAAACACCATATATTTT	CASSQDRVPSGNTIYF
TRBJ1-1	-	TRBV7-3	-	TGTGCCAGCAGCTCACTCGGAGGGGATCAAGCTTTCTTT	CASSSLGGDQAFF
TRBJ1-1	-	TRBV9	-	TGTGCCAGCAGCATTTGGGCAGGAGAAGCTTTCTTT	CASSIWAGEAFF
TRBJ2-7	-	TRBV9	-	TGTGCCAGCAGCGTAGGAGGGGGAACCTACGAGCAGTACTTC	CASSVGGGTYEQYF
TRBJ2-2	-	TRBV27	-	TGTGCCAGCAGTTTATCAGTAGTTCAGAACACCGGGGAGCTGTTTTTT	CASSLSVVQNTGELFF
TRBJ1-6	-	TRBV30	-	TGTGCCTGGAGTGTAGGCGGGACGGTGAATTCACCCCTCCACTTT	CAWSVGGTVNSPLHF